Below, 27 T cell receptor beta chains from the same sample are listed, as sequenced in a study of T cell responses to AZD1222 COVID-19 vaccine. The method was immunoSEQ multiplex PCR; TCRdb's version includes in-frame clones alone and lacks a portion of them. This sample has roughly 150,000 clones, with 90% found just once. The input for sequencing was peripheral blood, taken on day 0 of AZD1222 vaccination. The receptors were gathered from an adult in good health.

CDR3 in DNA: TGTGCCAGCAGCTTATACCCGGAGAGTTGGGAGCAGTTCTTC. Translating it yields CASSLYPESWEQFF. The rearrangement joins TRBV11-2 to TRBJ2-1; no clear D gene. The CDR3 totals 14 residues. V was pared by 2 bases and J by 10 bases, with 15 bases between. The germline gives CDR1 SGHAT, CDR2 FQNNGV. Variable domain in full (rest from reference TRBV11-2 and TRBJ2-1): EAGVAQSPRYKIIEKRQSVAFWCNPISGHATLYWYQQILGQGPKLLIQFQNNGVVDDSQLPKDRFSAERLKGVDSTLKIQPAKLEDSAVYLCASSLYPESWEQFFGPGTRLTVL.

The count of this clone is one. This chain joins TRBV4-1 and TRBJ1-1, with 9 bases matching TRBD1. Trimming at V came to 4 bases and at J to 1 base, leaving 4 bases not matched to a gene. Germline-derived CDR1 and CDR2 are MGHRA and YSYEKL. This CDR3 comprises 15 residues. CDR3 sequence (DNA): TGCGCCAGCAGCCTTGGGACAGGGACGAACACTGAAGCTTTCTTT. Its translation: CASSLGTGTNTEAFF.

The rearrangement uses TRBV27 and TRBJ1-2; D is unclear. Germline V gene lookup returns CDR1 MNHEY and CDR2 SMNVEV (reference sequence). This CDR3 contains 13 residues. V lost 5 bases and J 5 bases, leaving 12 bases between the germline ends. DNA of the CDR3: TGTGCCAGCAGTGAGCCCGGGTATTATGGCTACACCTTC. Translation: CASSEPGYYGYTF.

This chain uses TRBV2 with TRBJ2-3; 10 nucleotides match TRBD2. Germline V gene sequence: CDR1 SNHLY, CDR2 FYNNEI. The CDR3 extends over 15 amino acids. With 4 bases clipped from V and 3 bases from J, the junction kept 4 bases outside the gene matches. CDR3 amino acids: CASSGGTSATDTQYF. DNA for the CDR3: TGTGCCAGCAGTGGGGGGACTAGCGCAACAGATACGCAGTATTTT.

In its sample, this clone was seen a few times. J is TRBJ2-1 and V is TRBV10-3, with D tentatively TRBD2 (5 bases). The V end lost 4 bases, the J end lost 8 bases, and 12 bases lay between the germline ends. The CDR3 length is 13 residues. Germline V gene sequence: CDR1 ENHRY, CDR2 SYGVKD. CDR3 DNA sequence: TGTGCCATCAGTGGGACTTTTGACTATGAGCAGTTCTTC. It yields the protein CAISGTFDYEQFF.

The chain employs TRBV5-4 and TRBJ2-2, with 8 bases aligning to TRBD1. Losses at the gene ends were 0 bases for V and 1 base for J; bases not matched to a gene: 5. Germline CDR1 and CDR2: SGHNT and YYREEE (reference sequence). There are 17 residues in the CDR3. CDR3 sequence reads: CASSLGGDRMNTGELFF. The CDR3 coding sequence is TGTGCCAGCAGCTTGGGCGGGGACAGGATGAACACCGGGGAGCTGTTTTTT. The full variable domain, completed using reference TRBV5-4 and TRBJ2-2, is ETGVTQSPTHLIKTRGQQVTLRCSSQSGHNTVSWYQQALGQGPQFIFQYYREEENGRGNFPPRFSGLQFPNYSSELNVNALELDDSALYLCASSLGGDRMNTGELFFGEGSRLTVL.

CDR3 amino acids: CASSQDRARGRNTIYF. CDR3 nucleotides: TGCGCCAGCAGCCAAGATCGAGCCAGGGGGAGAAACACCATATATTTT. The J gene is TRBJ1-3, the V gene TRBV4-3, with 7 bases identical to TRBD1. The CDR3 loop spans 16 amino acids. The J segment lost 5 bases and the V segment lost 0 bases, leaving 7 bases of the junction unmatched. CDR1 LGHNA and CDR2 YSLEER come from the germline V gene.

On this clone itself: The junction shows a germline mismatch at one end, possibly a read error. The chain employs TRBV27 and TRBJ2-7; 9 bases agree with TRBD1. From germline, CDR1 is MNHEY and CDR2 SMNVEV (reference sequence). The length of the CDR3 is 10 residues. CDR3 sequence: CATGGHEQYF. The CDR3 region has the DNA TGCGCGACAGGGGGGCACGAGCAGTACTTC.

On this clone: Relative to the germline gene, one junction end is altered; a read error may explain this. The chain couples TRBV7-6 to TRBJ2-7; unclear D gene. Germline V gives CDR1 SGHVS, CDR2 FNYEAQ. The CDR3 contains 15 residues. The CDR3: CASNLQRNPPLEQYF. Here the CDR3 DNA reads TGTGCCAGCAACTTACAGCGCAACCCCCCACTCGAGCAGTACTTC.

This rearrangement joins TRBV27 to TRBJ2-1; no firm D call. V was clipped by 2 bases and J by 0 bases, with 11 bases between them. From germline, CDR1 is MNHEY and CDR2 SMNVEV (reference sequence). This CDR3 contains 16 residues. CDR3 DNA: TGTGCCAGCAGTTTAGATAGCAGAAGCTCCTACAATGAGCAGTTCTTC. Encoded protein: CASSLDSRSSYNEQFF.

The CDR3 sequence: CASKYQGLAGGRDTQYF. CDR3 nucleotides: TGTGCCAGCAAATATCAGGGACTAGCGGGAGGAAGGGATACGCAGTATTTT. The chain joins TRBV27 to TRBJ2-3; 15 bases match TRBD2. Looked up from germline, CDR1 is MNHEY and CDR2 is SMNVEV (reference sequence). The CDR3 is 17 amino acids. V shed 7 bases, J shed 6 bases, and the junction held 11 bases outside the gene matches.

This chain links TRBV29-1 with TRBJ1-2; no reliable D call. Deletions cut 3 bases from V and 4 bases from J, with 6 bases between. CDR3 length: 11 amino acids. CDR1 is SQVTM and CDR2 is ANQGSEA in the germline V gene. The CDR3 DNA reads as TGCAGCGTTGAGGGAAGCTATGGCTACACCTTC. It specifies CSVEGSYGYTF.

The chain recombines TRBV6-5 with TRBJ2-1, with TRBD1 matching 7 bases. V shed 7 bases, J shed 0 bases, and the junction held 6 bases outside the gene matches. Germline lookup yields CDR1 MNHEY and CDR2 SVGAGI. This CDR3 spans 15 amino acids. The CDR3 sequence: CASTKDRISYNEQFF. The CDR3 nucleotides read TGTGCCAGCACCAAGGACAGGATCTCCTACAATGAGCAGTTCTTC.

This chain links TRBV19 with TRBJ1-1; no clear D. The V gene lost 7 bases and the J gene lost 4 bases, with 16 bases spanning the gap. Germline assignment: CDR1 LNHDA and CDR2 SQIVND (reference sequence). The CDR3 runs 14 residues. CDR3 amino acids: CASKSSALSTEAFF. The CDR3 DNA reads TGTGCCAGTAAATCATCGGCCTTGAGCACTGAAGCTTTCTTT.

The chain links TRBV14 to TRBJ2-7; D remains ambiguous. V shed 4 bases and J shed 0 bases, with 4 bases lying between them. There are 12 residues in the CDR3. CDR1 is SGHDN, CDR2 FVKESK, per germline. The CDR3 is CASSRTSYEQYF. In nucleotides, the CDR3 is TGTGCCAGCAGCCGGACCTCCTACGAGCAGTACTTC.

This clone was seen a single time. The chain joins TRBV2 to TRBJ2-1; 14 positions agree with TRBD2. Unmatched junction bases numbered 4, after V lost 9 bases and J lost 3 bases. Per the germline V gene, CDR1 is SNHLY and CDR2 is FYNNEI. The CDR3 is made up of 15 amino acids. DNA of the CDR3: TGTGCCAGTTCGGGACTAGCGGGAGACTACAATGAGCAGTTCTTC. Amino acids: CASSGLAGDYNEQFF.

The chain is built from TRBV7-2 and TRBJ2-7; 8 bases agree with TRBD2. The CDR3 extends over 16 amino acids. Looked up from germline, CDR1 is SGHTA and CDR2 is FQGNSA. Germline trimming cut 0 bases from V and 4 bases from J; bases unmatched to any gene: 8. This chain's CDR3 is CASSLARAGAGYEQYF. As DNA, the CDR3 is TGTGCCAGCAGCTTAGCAAGAGCGGGAGCCGGGTACGAGCAGTACTTC.

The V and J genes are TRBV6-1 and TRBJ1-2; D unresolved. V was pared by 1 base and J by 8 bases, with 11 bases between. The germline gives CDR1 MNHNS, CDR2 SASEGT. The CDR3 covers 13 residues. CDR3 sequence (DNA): TGTGCCAGCAGTGAAGATAGACGGTCGGGCTACACCTTC. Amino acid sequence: CASSEDRRSGYTF.

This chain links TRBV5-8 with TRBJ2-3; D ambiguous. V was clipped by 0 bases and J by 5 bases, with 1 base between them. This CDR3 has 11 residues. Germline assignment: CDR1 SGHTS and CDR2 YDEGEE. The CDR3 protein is CASSLGDTQYF. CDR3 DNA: TGTGCCAGCAGCTTGGGAGATACGCAGTATTTT.

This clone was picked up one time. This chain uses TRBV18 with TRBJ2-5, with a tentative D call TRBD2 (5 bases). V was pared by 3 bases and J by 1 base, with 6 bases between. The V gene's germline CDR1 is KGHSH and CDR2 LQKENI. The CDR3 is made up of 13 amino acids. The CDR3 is CASSPGSQETQYF. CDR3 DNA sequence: TGTGCCAGCTCACCGGGGAGCCAAGAGACCCAGTACTTC.

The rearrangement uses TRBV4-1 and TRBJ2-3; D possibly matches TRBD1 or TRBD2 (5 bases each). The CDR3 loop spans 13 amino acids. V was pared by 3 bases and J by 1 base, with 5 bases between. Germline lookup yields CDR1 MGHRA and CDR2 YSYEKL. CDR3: CASSQGRTDTQYF. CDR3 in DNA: TGCGCCAGCAGCCAGGGACGCACAGATACGCAGTATTTT.

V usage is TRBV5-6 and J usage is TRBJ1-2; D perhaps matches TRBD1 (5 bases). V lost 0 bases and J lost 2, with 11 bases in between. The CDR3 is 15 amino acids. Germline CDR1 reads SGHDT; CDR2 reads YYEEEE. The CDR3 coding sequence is TGTGCCAGCAGCTTGGGAGGGGCCTCCAACTATGGCTACACCTTC. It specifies CASSLGGASNYGYTF.

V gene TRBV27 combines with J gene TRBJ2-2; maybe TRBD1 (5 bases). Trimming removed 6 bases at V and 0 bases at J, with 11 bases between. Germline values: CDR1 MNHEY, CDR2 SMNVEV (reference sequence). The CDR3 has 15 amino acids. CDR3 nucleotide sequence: TGTGCCAGCAGAAGACAGATCGCGAACACCGGGGAGCTGTTTTTT. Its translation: CASRRQIANTGELFF.

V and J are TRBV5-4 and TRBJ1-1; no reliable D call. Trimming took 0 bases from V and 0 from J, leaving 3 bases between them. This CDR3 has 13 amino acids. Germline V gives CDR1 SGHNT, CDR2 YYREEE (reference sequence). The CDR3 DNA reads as TGTGCCAGCAGCTTGGTCATGAACACTGAAGCTTTCTTT. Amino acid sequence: CASSLVMNTEAFF.

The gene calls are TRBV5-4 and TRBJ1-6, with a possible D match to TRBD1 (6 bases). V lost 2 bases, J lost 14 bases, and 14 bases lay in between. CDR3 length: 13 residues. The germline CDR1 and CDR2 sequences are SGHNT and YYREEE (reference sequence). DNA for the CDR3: TGTGCCAGCAGCTTTTTAGGGGGGTCGTCCCTCCACTTT. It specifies CASSFLGGSSLHF.

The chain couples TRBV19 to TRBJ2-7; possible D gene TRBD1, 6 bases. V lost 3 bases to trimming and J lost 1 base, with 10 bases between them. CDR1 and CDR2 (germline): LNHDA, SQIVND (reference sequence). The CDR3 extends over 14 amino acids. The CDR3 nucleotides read TGTGCCAGTAGTATGTTGGGGGCTTCCTACGAGCAGTACTTC. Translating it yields CASSMLGASYEQYF.

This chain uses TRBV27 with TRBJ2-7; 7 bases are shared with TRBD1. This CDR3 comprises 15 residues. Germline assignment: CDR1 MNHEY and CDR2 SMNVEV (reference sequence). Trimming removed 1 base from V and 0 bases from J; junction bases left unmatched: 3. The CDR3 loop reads CASSLLGQPSYEQYF. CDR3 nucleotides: TGTGCCAGCAGTTTATTGGGACAGCCCTCCTACGAGCAGTACTTC.